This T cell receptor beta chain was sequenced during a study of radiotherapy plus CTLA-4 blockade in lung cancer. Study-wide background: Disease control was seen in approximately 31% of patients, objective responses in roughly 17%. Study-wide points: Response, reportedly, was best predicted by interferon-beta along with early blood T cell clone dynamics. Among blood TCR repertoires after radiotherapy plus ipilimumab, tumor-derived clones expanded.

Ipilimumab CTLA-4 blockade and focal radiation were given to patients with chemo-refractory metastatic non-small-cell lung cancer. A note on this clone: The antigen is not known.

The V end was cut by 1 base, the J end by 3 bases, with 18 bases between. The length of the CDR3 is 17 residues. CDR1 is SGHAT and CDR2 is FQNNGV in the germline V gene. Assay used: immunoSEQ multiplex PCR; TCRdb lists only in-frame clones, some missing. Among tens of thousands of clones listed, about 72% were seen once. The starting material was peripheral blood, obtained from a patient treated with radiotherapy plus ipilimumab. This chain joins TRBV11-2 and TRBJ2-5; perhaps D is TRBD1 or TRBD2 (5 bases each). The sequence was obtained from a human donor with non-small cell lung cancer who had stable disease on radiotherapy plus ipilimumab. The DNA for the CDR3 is TGTGCCAGCAGCTTAGCCTACTCCGGGACGGCAAAAGAGACCCAGTACTTC. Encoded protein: CASSLAYSGTAKETQYF.